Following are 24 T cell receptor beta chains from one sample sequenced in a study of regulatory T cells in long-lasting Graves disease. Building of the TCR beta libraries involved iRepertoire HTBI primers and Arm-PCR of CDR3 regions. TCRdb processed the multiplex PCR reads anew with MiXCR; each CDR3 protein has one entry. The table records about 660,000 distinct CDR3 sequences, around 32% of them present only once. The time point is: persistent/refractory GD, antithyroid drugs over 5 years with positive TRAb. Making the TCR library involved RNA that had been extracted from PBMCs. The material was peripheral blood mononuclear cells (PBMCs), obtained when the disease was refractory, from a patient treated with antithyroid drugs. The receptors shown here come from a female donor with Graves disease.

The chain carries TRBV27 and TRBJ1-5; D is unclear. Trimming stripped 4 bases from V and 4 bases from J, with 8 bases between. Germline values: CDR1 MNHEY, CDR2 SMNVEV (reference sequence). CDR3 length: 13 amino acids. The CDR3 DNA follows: TGTGCCAGCAGTTCCAGGACTAATCAGCCCCAGCATTTT. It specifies CASSSRTNQPQHF.

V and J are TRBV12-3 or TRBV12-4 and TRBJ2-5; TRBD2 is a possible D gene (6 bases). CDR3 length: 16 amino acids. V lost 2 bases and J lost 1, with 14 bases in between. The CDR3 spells CASSLYGGTPQETQYF. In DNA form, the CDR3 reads TGTGCCAGCAGTTTATACGGCGGGACTCCCCAAGAGACCCAGTACTTC.

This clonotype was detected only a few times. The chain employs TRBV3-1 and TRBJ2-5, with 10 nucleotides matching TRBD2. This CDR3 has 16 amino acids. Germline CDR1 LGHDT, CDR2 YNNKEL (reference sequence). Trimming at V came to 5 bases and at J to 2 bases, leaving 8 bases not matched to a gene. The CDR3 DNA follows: TGTGCCAGCAGCTACCTCAGGGGACTAGCGCAAGAGACCCAGTACTTC. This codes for CASSYLRGLAQETQYF.

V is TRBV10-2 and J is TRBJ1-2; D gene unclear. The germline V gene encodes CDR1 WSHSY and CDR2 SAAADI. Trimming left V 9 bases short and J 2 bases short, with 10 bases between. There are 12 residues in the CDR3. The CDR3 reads CASLDENYGYTF. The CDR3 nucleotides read TGCGCCAGTTTGGACGAAAACTATGGCTACACCTTC.

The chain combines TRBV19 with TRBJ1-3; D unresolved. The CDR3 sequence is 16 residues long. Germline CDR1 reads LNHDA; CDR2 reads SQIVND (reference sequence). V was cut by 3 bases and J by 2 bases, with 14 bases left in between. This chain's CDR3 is CASSIPLTSPGNTIYF. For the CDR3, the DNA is TGTGCCAGTAGTATCCCTCTGACAAGCCCTGGAAACACCATATATTTT.

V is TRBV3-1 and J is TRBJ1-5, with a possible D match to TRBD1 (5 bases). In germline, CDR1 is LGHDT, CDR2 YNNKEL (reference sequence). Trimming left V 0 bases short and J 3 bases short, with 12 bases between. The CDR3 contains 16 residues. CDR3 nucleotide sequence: TGTGCCAGCAGCCAAGATGGTAAAGGGGACAATCAGCCCCAGCATTTT. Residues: CASSQDGKGDNQPQHF.

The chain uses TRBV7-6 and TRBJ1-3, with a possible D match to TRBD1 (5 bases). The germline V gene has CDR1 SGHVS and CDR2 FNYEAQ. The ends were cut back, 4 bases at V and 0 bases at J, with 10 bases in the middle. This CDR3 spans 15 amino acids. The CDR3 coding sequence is TGTGCCAGCAGCTCCAGGGCCAACTCTGGAAACACCATATATTTT. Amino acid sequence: CASSSRANSGNTIYF.

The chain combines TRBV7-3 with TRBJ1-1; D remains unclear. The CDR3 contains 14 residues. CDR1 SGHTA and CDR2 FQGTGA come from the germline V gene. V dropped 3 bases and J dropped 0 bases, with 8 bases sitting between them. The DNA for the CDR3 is TGTGCCAGCAGCTTCAAGAGGGTGAACACTGAAGCTTTCTTT. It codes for CASSFKRVNTEAFF. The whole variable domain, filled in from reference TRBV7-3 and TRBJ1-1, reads GAGVSQTPSNKVTEKGKYVELRCDPISGHTALYWYRQSLGQGPEFLIYFQGTGAADDSGLPNDRFFAVRPEGSVSTLKIQRTERGDSAVYLCASSFKRVNTEAFFGQGTRLTVV.

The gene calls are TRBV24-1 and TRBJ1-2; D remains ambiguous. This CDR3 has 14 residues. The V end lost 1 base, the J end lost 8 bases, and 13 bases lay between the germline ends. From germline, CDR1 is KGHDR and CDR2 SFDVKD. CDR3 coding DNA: TGTGCCACCAGTGATTTAGACGCTTCGAGGGGCTACACCTTC. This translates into CATSDLDASRGYTF.

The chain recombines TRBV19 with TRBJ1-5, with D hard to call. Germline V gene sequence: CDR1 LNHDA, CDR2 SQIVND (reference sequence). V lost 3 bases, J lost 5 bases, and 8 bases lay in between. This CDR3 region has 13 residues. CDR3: CASSIAGDQPQHF. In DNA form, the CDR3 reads TGTGCCAGTAGTATTGCCGGGGATCAGCCCCAGCATTTT.

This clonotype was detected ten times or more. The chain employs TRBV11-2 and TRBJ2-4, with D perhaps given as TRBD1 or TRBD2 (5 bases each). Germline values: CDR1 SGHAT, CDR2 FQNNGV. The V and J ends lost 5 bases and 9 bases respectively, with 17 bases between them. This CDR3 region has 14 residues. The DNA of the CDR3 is TGTGCCAGCAGCCCGAGGGGACGTGCGGGCATTCAGTACTTC. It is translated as CASSPRGRAGIQYF.

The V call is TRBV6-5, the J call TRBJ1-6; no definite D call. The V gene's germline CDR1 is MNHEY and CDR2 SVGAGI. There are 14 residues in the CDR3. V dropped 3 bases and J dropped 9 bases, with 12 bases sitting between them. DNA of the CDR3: TGTGCCAGCAGTTATGGGGATGTCGGTTCACCCCTCCACTTT. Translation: CASSYGDVGSPLHF.

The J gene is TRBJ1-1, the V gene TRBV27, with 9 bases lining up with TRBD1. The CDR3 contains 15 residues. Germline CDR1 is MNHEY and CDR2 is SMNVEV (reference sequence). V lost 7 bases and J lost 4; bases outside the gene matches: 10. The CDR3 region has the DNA TGTGCCAGCACTCCCTCGACAGGGGGTTTCACTGAAGCTTTCTTT. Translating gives CASTPSTGGFTEAFF.

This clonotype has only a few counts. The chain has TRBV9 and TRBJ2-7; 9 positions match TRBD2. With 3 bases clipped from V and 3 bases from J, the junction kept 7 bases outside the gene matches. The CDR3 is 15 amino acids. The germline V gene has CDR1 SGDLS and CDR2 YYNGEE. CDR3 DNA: TGTGCCAGCAGCGAGATAGCGGGAGTGGGCTACGAGCAGTACTTC. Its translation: CASSEIAGVGYEQYF.

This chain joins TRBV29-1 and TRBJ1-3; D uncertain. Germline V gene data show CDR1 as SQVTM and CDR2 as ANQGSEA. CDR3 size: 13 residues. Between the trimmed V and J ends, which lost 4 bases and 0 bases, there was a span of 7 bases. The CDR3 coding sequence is TGCAGCGTTGTCCCGAGCTCTGGAAACACCATATATTTT. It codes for CSVVPSSGNTIYF.

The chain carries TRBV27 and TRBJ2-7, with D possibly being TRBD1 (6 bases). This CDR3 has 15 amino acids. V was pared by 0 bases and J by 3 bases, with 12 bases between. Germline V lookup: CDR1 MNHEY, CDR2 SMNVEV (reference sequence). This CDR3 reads CASSLSGDTDYEQYF. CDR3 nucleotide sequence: TGTGCCAGCAGTTTATCAGGGGACACGGACTACGAGCAGTACTTC.

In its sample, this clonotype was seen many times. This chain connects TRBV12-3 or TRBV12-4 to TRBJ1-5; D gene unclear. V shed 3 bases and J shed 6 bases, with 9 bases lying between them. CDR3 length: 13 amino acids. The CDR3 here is CASSFVGLQPQHF. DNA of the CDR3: TGTGCCAGCAGTTTTGTAGGGCTTCAGCCCCAGCATTTT.

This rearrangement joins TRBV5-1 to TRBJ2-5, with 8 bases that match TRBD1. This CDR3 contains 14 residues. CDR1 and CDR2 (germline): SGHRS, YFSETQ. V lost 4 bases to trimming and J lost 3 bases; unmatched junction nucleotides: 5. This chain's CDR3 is CASSGGTGEETQYF. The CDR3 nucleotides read TGCGCCAGCAGCGGGGGGACAGGAGAAGAGACCCAGTACTTC.

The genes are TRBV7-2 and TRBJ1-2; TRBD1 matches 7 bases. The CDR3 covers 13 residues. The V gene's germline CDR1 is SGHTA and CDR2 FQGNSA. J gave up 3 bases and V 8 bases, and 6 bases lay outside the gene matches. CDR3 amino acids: CASHRGPYYGYTF. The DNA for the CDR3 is TGTGCCAGCCACAGGGGCCCCTACTATGGCTACACCTTC. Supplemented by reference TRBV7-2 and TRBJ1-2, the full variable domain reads GAGVSQSPSNKVTEKGKDVELRCDPISGHTALYWYRQSLGQGLEFLIYFQGNSAPDKSGLPSDRFSAERTGGSVSTLTIQRTQQEDSAVYLCASHRGPYYGYTFGSGTRLTVV.

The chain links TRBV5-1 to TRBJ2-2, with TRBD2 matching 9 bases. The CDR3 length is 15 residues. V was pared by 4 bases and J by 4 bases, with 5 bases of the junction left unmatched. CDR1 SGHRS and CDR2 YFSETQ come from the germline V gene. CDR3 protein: CASSLGLATTGELFF. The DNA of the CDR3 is TGCGCCAGCAGCCTGGGACTAGCCACCACCGGGGAGCTGTTTTTT.

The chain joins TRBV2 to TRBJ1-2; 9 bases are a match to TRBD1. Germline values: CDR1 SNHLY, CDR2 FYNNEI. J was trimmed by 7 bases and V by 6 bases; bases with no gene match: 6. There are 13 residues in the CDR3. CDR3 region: CASRDDRGAGYTF. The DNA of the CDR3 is TGTGCCAGCAGGGATGACAGGGGGGCTGGCTACACCTTC. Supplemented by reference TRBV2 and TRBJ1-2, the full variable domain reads EPEVTQTPSHQVTQMGQEVILRCVPISNHLYFYWYRQILGQKVEFLVSFYNNEISEKSEIFDDQFSVERPDGSNFTLKIRSTKLEDSAMYFCASRDDRGAGYTFGSGTRLTVV.

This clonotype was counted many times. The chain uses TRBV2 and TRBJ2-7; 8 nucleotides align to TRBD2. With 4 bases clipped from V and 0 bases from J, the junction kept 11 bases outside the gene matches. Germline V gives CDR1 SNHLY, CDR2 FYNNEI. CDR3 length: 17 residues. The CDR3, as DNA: TGTGCCAGCAGTGTGACTAGCGAATTTCCGATCTCCTACGAGCAGTACTTC. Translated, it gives CASSVTSEFPISYEQYF.

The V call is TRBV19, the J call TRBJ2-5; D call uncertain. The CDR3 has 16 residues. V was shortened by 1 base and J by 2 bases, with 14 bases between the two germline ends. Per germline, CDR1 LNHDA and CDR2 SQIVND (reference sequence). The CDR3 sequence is CASSIAGSSTQETQYF. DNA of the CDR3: TGTGCCAGTAGTATAGCAGGCAGTTCGACTCAAGAGACCCAGTACTTC.

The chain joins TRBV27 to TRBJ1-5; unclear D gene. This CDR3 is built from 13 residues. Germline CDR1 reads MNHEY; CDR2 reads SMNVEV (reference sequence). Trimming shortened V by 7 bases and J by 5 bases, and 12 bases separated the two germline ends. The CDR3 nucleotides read TGTGCCAGCACGACTGGATGGGATCAGCCCCAGCATTTT. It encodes CASTTGWDQPQHF.